This TCR beta chain was identified during a study of T cells in Graves' hyperthyroidism and ophthalmopathy. Absent ophthalmopathy progression within 18 months defined stable Graves' hyperthyroidism. On the basis of clinical symptoms, serum thyroxine and TRAb, thyroid ultrasound and orbital computed tomography, diagnoses were made. Using RNA transcripts as the source, TCR beta CDR3 regions were amplified. Carried out on the TCR CDR3, a first-round RT-PCR used the HTBI primer set. TCRdb reprocessed the multiplex PCR reads with MiXCR, giving one entry per CDR3 protein. Here the sample spans some 800,000 distinct CDR3 sequences, 38% being singletons. The sequence derives from a man in his late teens or twenties with Graves' hyperthyroidism. Sequenced input: blood.

The CDR3 DNA sequence: TGCAGCGTTGAGCGGGGGTTGGAGACCCAGTACTTC. Its protein is CSVERGLETQYF. The chain couples TRBV29-1 to TRBJ2-5; 7 bases map to TRBD2. The CDR3 is 12 residues long. Germline CDR1 reads SQVTM; CDR2 reads ANQGSEA. J was trimmed by 5 bases and V by 3 bases; bases with no gene match: 3.